This record concerns one T cell receptor beta chain sequence. V was cut by 8 bases and J by 3 bases, with 14 bases left in between. This CDR3 is built from 13 residues. The germline V gene has CDR1 LNHDA and CDR2 SQIVND (reference sequence). The sample comes from a study of blood T cells in healthy people across ages. Next came a second PCR, run for roughly 6 to 11 cycles, which used a sample-barcoded 5' primer along with a J-beta primer mix. TCRdb recomputed calls from the 5' RACE reads with MiXCR, one row per CDR3 protein. The sample holds more than 1.4 million distinct CDR3 sequences, roughly 40% seen once.

The chain combines TRBV19 with TRBJ2-7; a possible D gene is TRBD2 (5 bases). The sequence was collected from a woman younger than 30 in good health. Material for sequencing was blood. CDR3 bases: TGTGCCAGTTCCACAACTAGTTACTACGAGCAGTACTTC. It specifies CASSTTSYYEQYF.